Listed below are T cell receptor beta chains from one sample, sequenced in a study of blood T cell repertoires in COVID-19. The method was immunoSEQ multiplex PCR; TCRdb's version includes in-frame clones alone and lacks a portion of them. The sample contains fewer than 150,000 clones, roughly 80% of which appear only once. Sequenced material: peripheral blood. Every receptor here comes from an elderly woman in a cohort sampled during active or convalescent COVID-19. Each CDR3 is given with its conserved first and last residue. Each record gives: J gene, V gene, D gene, clone size, CDR3 protein, CDR3 DNA. The D gene is left open where the match is weak. A row's size may be missing; if present it is once, few, many or a size class.

>TRBJ1-1|TRBV5-4|NA|few
CASSFLGSTVNTEAFF
TGTGCCAGCAGCTTTTTGGGGTCGACAGTGAACACTGAAGCTTTCTTT
>TRBJ1-2|TRBV5-1|NA|NA
CASSFGGSYGYTF
TGCGCCAGCAGCTTTGGCGGCTCCTATGGCTACACCTTC
>TRBJ1-2|TRBV3-1/TRBV3-2|TRBD1|NA
CASSQDNRGLGYTF
TGTGCCAGCAGCCAAGATAACAGGGGGTTAGGCTACACCTTC
>TRBJ1-1|TRBV7-3|TRBD1|NA
CASRHRQGATEAFF
TGTGCCAGCAGACACCGACAGGGTGCCACTGAAGCTTTCTTT
>TRBJ2-3|TRBV9|NA|NA
CASSEPGARGDTDTQYF
TGTGCCAGCAGCGAACCCGGAGCCAGGGGGGACACAGATACGCAGTATTTT
>TRBJ2-3|TRBV18|NA|NA
CASSPTTTPDTQYF
TGTGCCAGCTCGCCTACTACAACGCCAGATACGCAGTATTTT
>TRBJ1-6|TRBV5-1|NA|NA
CASSLESSYNSPLHF
TGCGCCAGCAGCTTGGAGAGCTCCTATAATTCACCCCTCCACTTT
>TRBJ2-3|TRBV4-1|TRBD1|NA
CASSLIQTGTVGSLSTDTQYF
TGCGCCAGCAGCCTCATCCAAACAGGGACAGTGGGCTCCCTTAGCACAGATACGCAGTATTTT
>TRBJ2-3|TRBV10-1|NA|NA
CASSESAWPCTDTQYF
TGCGCCAGCAGTGAGTCGGCATGGCCCTGCACAGATACGCAGTATTTT
>TRBJ2-7|TRBV18|NA|once
CASSPSGDEQYF
TGTGCCAGCTCTCCATCAGGGGACGAGCAGTACTTC
>TRBJ1-3|TRBV4-1|TRBD1|NA
CASSQKGTGDFGNTIYF
TGCGCCAGCAGCCAGAAAGGAACAGGGGACTTTGGAAACACCATATATTTT
>TRBJ1-2|TRBV19|TRBD1|NA
CATTHVDRGILNYGYTF
TGTGCCACGACCCACGTGGACAGGGGGATTCTTAACTATGGCTACACCTTC
>TRBJ1-6|TRBV15|NA|NA
CATSRDTGPLHF
TGTGCCACCAGCAGAGATACGGGACCCCTCCACTTT
>TRBJ1-5|TRBV28|NA|few
CASRRRFERNQPQHF
TGTGCCAGCAGACGGAGGTTTGAGCGGAATCAGCCCCAGCATTTT
>TRBJ2-6|TRBV7-3|TRBD1|NA
CASSSGQGAHLSGANVLTF
TGTGCCAGCAGTTCGGGACAGGGAGCCCATCTCTCTGGGGCCAACGTCCTGACTTTC
>TRBJ2-4|TRBV28|TRBD2|NA
CATTSGGNIQYF
TGTGCCACTACGTCGGGGGGGAACATTCAGTACTTC
>TRBJ2-6|TRBV12-3/TRBV12-4|NA|NA
CATFPSGANVLTF
TGTGCCACCTTCCCCTCTGGGGCCAACGTCCTGACTTTC
>TRBJ1-2|TRBV12-3/TRBV12-4|NA|few
CASSPGEYYGYTF
TGTGCCAGCAGTCCGGGAGAGTACTATGGCTACACCTTC
>TRBJ2-5|TRBV7-3|TRBD2|NA
CASSDSAGGRETQYF
TGTGCCAGCAGCGACTCGGCGGGGGGCAGGGAGACCCAGTACTTC
>TRBJ2-7|TRBV29-1|NA|once
CSVAQVSYEQYF
TGCAGCGTTGCACAGGTTTCCTACGAGCAGTACTTC
>TRBJ1-6|TRBV6-2/TRBV6-3|TRBD1|NA
CASSLDRSGSPLHF
TGTGCCAGCAGTCTGGACAGGTCTGGATCACCCCTCCACTTT
>TRBJ1-6|TRBV19|NA|few
CASSNYGQSNSPLHF
TGTGCCAGTAGCAACTACGGACAGAGTAATTCACCCCTCCACTTT
>TRBJ2-4|TRBV7-2|TRBD2|NA
CASSLGGRRGKNIQYF
TGTGCCAGCAGCTTGGGGGGGAGGCGGGGCAAAAACATTCAGTACTTC
>TRBJ1-1|TRBV3-1/TRBV3-2|NA|once
CASSRTLGATEAFF
TGTGCCAGCAGCCGCACACTCGGAGCCACTGAAGCTTTCTTT
>TRBJ2-3|TRBV28|TRBD1|NA
CASRQTGSTDTQYF
TGTGCCAGCAGACAGACAGGGTCCACAGATACGCAGTATTTT
>TRBJ2-2|TRBV18|NA|NA
CASSLGSPTGTLNTGELFF
TGTGCCAGCTCACTAGGGTCCCCAACCGGGACTCTGAACACCGGGGAGCTGTTTTTT
>TRBJ1-1|TRBV30|NA|NA
CAWLTEAFF
TGTGCCTGGCTTACTGAAGCTTTCTTT
>TRBJ1-3|TRBV30|NA|few
CAWSFSFLTGNTIYF
TGTGCCTGGAGTTTCTCCTTTTTAACTGGAAACACCATATATTTT
>TRBJ1-2|TRBV7-9|TRBD1|NA
CASSLLGQTTF
TGTGCCAGCAGCTTATTGGGACAGACCACCTTC
>TRBJ2-3|TRBV12-3/TRBV12-4|NA|NA
CASSLHPGTQYF
TGTGCCAGCAGTTTACACCCAGGTACGCAGTATTTT
>TRBJ1-2|TRBV19|NA|NA
CASIGGQNYGYTF
TGTGCCAGTATTGGGGGACAAAACTATGGCTACACCTTC
>TRBJ1-2|TRBV6-1|NA|NA
CASSEIQASGGYTF
TGTGCCAGCAGTGAAATCCAGGCATCGGGAGGCTACACCTTC
>TRBJ2-7|TRBV6-1|TRBD2|NA
CASSEPGGRYEQYF
TGTGCCAGCAGTGAACCGGGGGGGAGGTACGAGCAGTACTTC
>TRBJ1-1|TRBV28|TRBD1|NA
CASSLFRGLAGTEAFF
TGTGCCAGCAGTTTATTCAGGGGGCTGGCGGGCACTGAAGCTTTCTTT
>TRBJ1-2|TRBV19|TRBD1|once
CASRDRALSANYGYTF
TGTGCCAGTAGGGACAGGGCCCTCTCAGCTAACTATGGCTACACCTTC
>TRBJ2-1|TRBV7-3|NA|NA
CASSLQGRLNNEQFF
TGTGCCAGCAGCTTACAAGGGAGGTTAAATAATGAGCAGTTCTTC
>TRBJ1-2|TRBV6-5|NA|once
CASKIQGSYRGYTF
TGTGCCAGCAAGATACAGGGTTCCTATCGAGGCTACACCTTC
>TRBJ1-2|TRBV7-9|NA|NA
CASSSPRGNYGYTF
TGTGCCAGCAGCTCACCTCGAGGAAACTATGGCTACACCTTC
>TRBJ1-1|TRBV5-1|TRBD1|NA
CASSSTQGAGGTEAFF
TGCGCCAGCAGCTCCACCCAGGGGGCAGGGGGCACTGAAGCTTTCTTT
>TRBJ1-6|TRBV5-5|NA|NA
CASSLLTGVNSPLHF
TGTGCCAGCAGCTTGTTGACAGGCGTGAATTCACCCCTCCACTTT
>TRBJ1-5|TRBV7-9|TRBD1|few
CASSGDSSNQPQHF
TGTGCCAGCAGCGGGGACAGTAGCAATCAGCCCCAGCATTTT
>TRBJ2-3|TRBV18|TRBD2|NA
CASSPRGPSGGSDTQYF
TGTGCCAGCTCACCTCGTGGGCCAAGCGGGGGATCAGATACGCAGTATTTT
>TRBJ1-1|TRBV7-9|TRBD1|NA
CASSLGTGAGIAFF
TGTGCCAGCAGCTTAGGAACAGGGGCTGGGATTGCTTTCTTT
>TRBJ2-5|TRBV4-1|NA|NA
CASSQVIRGSQETQYF
TGCGCCAGCAGCCAAGTAATCAGGGGTTCCCAAGAGACCCAGTACTTC
>TRBJ2-7|TRBV5-1|NA|NA
CASRAETYEQYF
TGCGCCAGCAGGGCAGAAACCTACGAGCAGTACTTC
>TRBJ2-3|TRBV29-1|TRBD1|NA
CSAGQGNADTQYF
TGCAGCGCCGGACAGGGGAACGCAGATACGCAGTATTTT
>TRBJ1-2|TRBV7-2|TRBD1|NA
CASSQNRQGMGYGYTF
TGTGCCAGCAGCCAGAACCGACAGGGGATGGGCTATGGCTACACCTTC
>TRBJ2-1|TRBV3-1/TRBV3-2|NA|NA
CASSQVIQGPGDEQFF
TGTGCCAGCAGCCAAGTAATTCAGGGACCAGGGGATGAGCAGTTCTTC
>TRBJ1-2|TRBV7-9|NA|NA
CASSLAGREGFDGYTF
TGTGCCAGCAGCTTAGCGGGCAGGGAGGGATTTGACGGCTACACCTTC